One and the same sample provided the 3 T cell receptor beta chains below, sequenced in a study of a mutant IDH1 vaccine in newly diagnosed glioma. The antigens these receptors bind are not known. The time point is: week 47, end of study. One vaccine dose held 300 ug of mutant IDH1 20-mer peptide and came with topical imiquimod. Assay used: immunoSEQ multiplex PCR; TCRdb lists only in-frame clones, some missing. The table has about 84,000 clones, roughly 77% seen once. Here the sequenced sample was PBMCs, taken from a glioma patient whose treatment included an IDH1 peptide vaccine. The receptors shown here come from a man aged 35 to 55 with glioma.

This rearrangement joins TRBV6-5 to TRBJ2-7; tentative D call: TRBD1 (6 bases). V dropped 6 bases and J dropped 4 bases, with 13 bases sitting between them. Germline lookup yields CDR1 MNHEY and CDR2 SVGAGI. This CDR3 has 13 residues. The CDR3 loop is CASSLTGQYEQYF. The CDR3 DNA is TGTGCCAGCAGCCTAACAGGACAGTACGAGCAGTACTTC.

The CDR3 here is CASSQVTKYEQFF. As DNA, the CDR3 is TGCGCCAGCAGCCAAGTAACTAAATATGAGCAGTTCTTC. J is TRBJ2-1 and V is TRBV4-1; no reliable D call. Per germline, CDR1 MGHRA and CDR2 YSYEKL. V was trimmed by 1 base and J by 8 bases, leaving 9 bases between them. CDR3 length: 13 residues.

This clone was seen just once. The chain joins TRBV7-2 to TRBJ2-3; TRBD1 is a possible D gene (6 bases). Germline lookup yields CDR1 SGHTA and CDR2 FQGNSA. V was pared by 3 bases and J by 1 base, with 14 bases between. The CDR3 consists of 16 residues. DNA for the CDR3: TGTGCCAGCAGCTTGTCGGTGGGGGCAGGCACAGATACGCAGTATTTT. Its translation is CASSLSVGAGTDTQYF.